One and the same sample provided the 6 T cell receptor beta chains below, sequenced in a study of beta chain features in type 1 diabetes. Expressed TCRB transcripts were sequenced because the entire RNA isolate underwent reverse transcription. Assay: immunoSEQ multiplex PCR; the TCRdb copy retains only in-frame clones and omits some. The data show fewer than 45,000 clones, 64% seen once. Sequenced: Tregs from blood. The receptors shown here come from a woman in her twenties or thirties in good health.

The J gene is TRBJ2-7, the V gene TRBV29-1, with 8 bases lining up with TRBD1. This CDR3 has 15 residues. With 0 bases clipped from V and 6 bases from J, the junction kept 10 bases outside the gene matches. Per germline, CDR1 SQVTM and CDR2 ANQGSEA. CDR3 sequence: CSVEDTGKGTGEQYF. CDR3 in DNA: TGCAGCGTTGAAGATACGGGGAAAGGGACAGGCGAGCAGTACTTC.

This clone was counted a single time. This sequence joins TRBV10-3 and TRBJ2-7, with a possible D match to TRBD2 (5 bases). Germline V gives CDR1 ENHRY, CDR2 SYGVKD. With 3 bases removed from V and 4 bases from J, the gap between germline ends came to 13 bases. CDR3 size: 14 residues. The DNA for the CDR3 is TGTGCCATCAGTGAAGTTGGATCGGGGTACGAGCAGTACTTC. This encodes CAISEVGSGYEQYF.

The rearrangement links TRBV6-6 to TRBJ2-3; D is perhaps TRBD2 (6 bases). This CDR3 comprises 14 residues. V lost 7 bases and J lost 0, with 11 bases in between. Germline-derived CDR1 and CDR2 are MNHNY and SVGAGI (reference sequence). This CDR3 is CASKAGLSTDTQYF. CDR3 sequence (DNA): TGTGCCAGCAAAGCGGGTCTAAGCACAGATACGCAGTATTTT.

The chain couples TRBV29-1 to TRBJ1-5; 12 nucleotides align to TRBD1. Germline V gene sequence: CDR1 SQVTM, CDR2 ANQGSEA. The CDR3 consists of 15 residues. V shed 6 bases and J 7 bases; nucleotides not matched to a gene: 10. The CDR3 DNA reads TGCAGCGTCTCAACCGGGACAGGGGGCAGGCAGCCCCAGCATTTT. Its translation: CSVSTGTGGRQPQHF. Full variable domain (outside the CDR3, taken from reference TRBV29-1 and TRBJ1-5): SAVISQKPSRDICQRGTSLTIQCQVDSQVTMMFWYRQQPGQSLTLIATANQGSEATYESGFVIDKFPISRPNLTFSTLTVSNMSPEDSSIYLCSVSTGTGGRQPQHFGDGTRLSIL.

The chain links TRBV30 to TRBJ2-1; D unresolved. Trimming took off 2 bases at V and 6 bases at J, with 8 bases between the two ends. CDR1 is GTSNPN and CDR2 is SVGIG in the germline V gene (reference sequence). CDR3 size: 12 residues. Here the CDR3 DNA reads TGTGCCTGGAGTCTGGGCCTCAATGAGCAGTTCTTC. Translated: CAWSLGLNEQFF.

This sequence joins TRBV9 and TRBJ2-4; tentative D call: TRBD2 (8 bases). Trimming pared 2 bases from V and 10 bases from J, leaving 37 bases between. This CDR3 is 21 amino acids long. The germline gives CDR1 SGDLS, CDR2 YYNGEE. The CDR3 nucleotides are TGTGCCAGCAGCGTCACCGGCCCCCACGACAGGGACGGGGGGGATGAGCGAATTCAGTACTTC. Its protein product is CASSVTGPHDRDGGDERIQYF.